The following is a TCR beta chain sequence with its context. Its target is not known. This record belongs to a study of PD-1 blockade in classical Hodgkin lymphoma. Overall study findings and caveats: Possible causes of repertoire differences, disease activity or prior therapy, remain undefined.

All patients relapsed after autologous stem cell transplantation, and brentuximab vedotin exposure varied. The germline V gene encodes CDR1 SGHTA and CDR2 FQGNSA. This CDR3 is 15 amino acids long. The V segment lost 3 bases and the J segment 8 bases; nucleotides outside the gene matches: 10. The table came from immunoSEQ multiplex PCR; TCRdb's copy has only in-frame clones and leaves some out. Among 25,000 to 30,000 clones listed, around 68% were seen once. The genes are TRBV7-2 and TRBJ2-1; 7 nucleotides match TRBD1. The sample here was peripheral blood mononuclear cells (PBMCs), taken before the second cycle of nivolumab. The TCR comes from a human donor with classical Hodgkin lymphoma. CDR3 protein: CASSFKVDRAYEQFF. DNA for the CDR3: TGTGCCAGCAGCTTCAAGGTCGACAGGGCCTATGAGCAGTTCTTC. The full variable domain, in which reference TRBV7-2 and TRBJ2-1 provide the parts outside the CDR3, is GAGVSQSPSNKVTEKGKDVELRCDPISGHTALYWYRQSLGQGLEFLIYFQGNSAPDKSGLPSDRFSAERTGGSVSTLTIQRTQQEDSAVYLCASSFKVDRAYEQFFGPGTRLTVL.